This T cell receptor beta chain was sequenced during a study of blood T cell repertoires in COVID-19. Study context: Collection of acute and convalescent COVID-19 samples took place in the United States, Italy and Spain.

As handled by the study authors: Counts of nucleated cells, estimated from reference gene primer amplification, were obtained. Repertoires were generated with immunoSEQ multiplex PCR, while TCRdb's copy carries only in-frame clones and drops some. V, J and clone size reflect that table, while D and trimming were determined from the DNA. The sample holds a few hundred thousand clones, about 84% seen once. The V end lost 3 bases, the J end lost 13 bases, and 12 bases lay between the germline ends. This CDR3 is 11 amino acids long. The germline V gene has CDR1 SQVTM and CDR2 ANQGSEA. This clone was detected only once.

The sample was peripheral blood. The sequence derives from a human donor in a cohort sampled during active COVID-19. The rearrangement links TRBV29-1 to TRBJ1-4; a possible D gene is TRBD1 (5 bases). CDR3 DNA: TGCAGCGTTGACGGTGGGGCTGGACTGTTTTTT. Translated: CSVDGGAGLFF.